One and the same sample provided the 17 T cell receptor beta chains below, sequenced in a study of patients and donors after allogeneic stem cell transplantation. TCRdb analysed the RT-PCR reads with MiXCR anew, one entry per CDR3 protein. The sample contains 400,000 to 450,000 distinct CDR3 sequences, roughly 17% of which appear only once. Specimen: blood, either unsorted or a sorted T cell fraction (not recorded which). These receptors were collected from a human donor who was either an allogeneic HSCT recipient or a stem cell or donor lymphocyte infusion donor (not recorded which). It is not recorded whose cells these are; they may come from a transplant donor.

This clonotype was seen a few times. The gene calls are TRBV7-2 and TRBJ2-5; D unresolved. The V end lost 5 bases, the J end lost 4 bases, and 14 bases lay between the germline ends. The germline V gene encodes CDR1 SGHTA and CDR2 FQGNSA. CDR3 length: 14 amino acids. The CDR3 here is CASSTRVRSETQYF. The CDR3 region has the DNA TGTGCCAGCAGCACCCGAGTGAGGTCAGAGACCCAGTACTTC.

The CDR3 bases are TGTGCCAGCAGTTACTACCTTAAGGGCTTTATCGAGACCCAGTACTTC. Protein product: CASSYYLKGFIETQYF. The rearrangement links TRBV6-2 or TRBV6-3 to TRBJ2-5; D uncertain. The germline V gene has CDR1 MNHEY and CDR2 SVGEGT. This CDR3 contains 16 residues. V was trimmed by 1 base and J by 5 bases, leaving 17 bases between them.

The chain employs TRBV20-1 and TRBJ1-1, with a possible D match to TRBD1 (5 bases). CDR3 size: 14 residues. Germline V CDR1 and CDR2: DFQATT, SNEGSKA (reference sequence). V was cut by 3 bases and J by 0 bases, with 11 bases left in between. The CDR3 sequence is CSARTGTVNTEAFF. The CDR3 region has the DNA TGCAGTGCTAGGACCGGGACGGTGAACACTGAAGCTTTCTTT.

This clonotype has more than one count but fewer than ten. This chain connects TRBV25-1 to TRBJ2-5; 10 positions agree with TRBD1. V trimming: 5 bases; J trimming: 2 bases; junction bases outside the gene matches: 8. In germline, CDR1 is MGHDK, CDR2 SYGVNS. This CDR3 comprises 16 residues. CDR3 bases: TGTGCCAGCAGTTACCCTGACAGGGGGCTACAAGAGACCCAGTACTTC. This encodes CASSYPDRGLQETQYF.

The chain links TRBV18 to TRBJ2-7, with TRBD2 identical over 7 bases. V was clipped by 3 bases and J by 2 bases; unmatched bases: 13. Germline V gene sequence: CDR1 KGHSH, CDR2 LQKENI. This CDR3 spans 17 amino acids. The CDR3 DNA reads TGTGCCAGCTCACCTAGTTTGGAGCCTAGCGGTACCTACGAGCAGTACTTC. As protein: CASSPSLEPSGTYEQYF.

CDR3: CASSSTLEGGRTGELFF. CDR3 nucleotide sequence: TGTGCCAGCAGCTCCACCTTGGAGGGGGGACGTACCGGGGAGCTGTTTTTT. The chain couples TRBV7-2 to TRBJ2-2; D tentatively reads TRBD1 or TRBD2 (6 bases each). Germline CDR1 and CDR2: SGHTA and FQGNSA. V shed 4 bases and J shed 5 bases, with 20 bases lying between them. The CDR3 is made up of 17 amino acids. Filled out from reference TRBV7-2 and TRBJ2-2, the complete variable domain reads GAGVSQSPSNKVTEKGKDVELRCDPISGHTALYWYRQSLGQGLEFLIYFQGNSAPDKSGLPSDRFSAERTGGSVSTLTIQRTQQEDSAVYLCASSSTLEGGRTGELFFGEGSRLTVL.

This clonotype came up many times. The V gene is TRBV6-5, the J gene TRBJ2-1; D ambiguous. V was cut by 4 bases and J by 5 bases, with 9 bases left in between. This CDR3 comprises 13 residues. The germline CDR1 and CDR2 sequences are MNHEY and SVGAGI. As DNA, the CDR3 is TGTGCCAGCAGTTTATCTAAACACAATGAGCAGTTCTTC. This encodes CASSLSKHNEQFF.

The genes are TRBV2 and TRBJ1-5; 7 bases agree with TRBD1. This CDR3 is built from 15 residues. Trimming at V came to 1 base and at J to 6 bases, leaving 6 bases not matched to a gene. In germline, CDR1 is SNHLY, CDR2 FYNNEI. As DNA, the CDR3 is TGTGCCAGCAGTGAAGTGAGGGGGCAGGGTCAGCCCCAGCATTTT. Translating gives CASSEVRGQGQPQHF. Together with reference TRBV2 and TRBJ1-5, the CDR3 gives the full variable domain: EPEVTQTPSHQVTQMGQEVILRCVPISNHLYFYWYRQILGQKVEFLVSFYNNEISEKSEIFDDQFSVERPDGSNFTLKIRSTKLEDSAMYFCASSEVRGQGQPQHFGDGTRLSIL.

This clonotype was detected only a few times. The genes are TRBV7-6 and TRBJ2-2; 7 bases line up with TRBD1. The CDR3 is made up of 15 amino acids. The J segment lost 0 bases and the V segment lost 6 bases, leaving 4 bases of the junction unmatched. CDR1 and CDR2 (germline): SGHVS, FNYEAQ. CDR3 bases: TGTGCCAGCAGATACAGGGGTCCGAACACCGGGGAGCTGTTTTTT. The encoded protein is CASRYRGPNTGELFF.

The gene calls are TRBV5-4 and TRBJ2-2; D not certain. CDR3 size: 16 residues. Germline V gene lookup returns CDR1 SGHNT and CDR2 YYREEE (reference sequence). V lost 2 bases and J lost 7, with 18 bases in between. CDR3 bases: TGTGCCAGCAGCTTCAGCCGAACACGGGTCAGCGGGGAGCTGTTTTTT. Protein sequence: CASSFSRTRVSGELFF.

This clonotype came up a few times. The genes are TRBV20-1 and TRBJ2-7; D unresolved. V lost 6 bases, J lost 3 bases, and 6 bases lay in between. This CDR3 is 10 amino acids long. Per germline, CDR1 DFQATT and CDR2 SNEGSKA (reference sequence). As DNA, the CDR3 is TGCAGTGCAAGGTTCTACGAGCAGTACTTC. Translation: CSARFYEQYF.

This clonotype was counted between two and nine times. The gene calls are TRBV9 and TRBJ2-1; D gene uncertain. Germline values: CDR1 SGDLS, CDR2 YYNGEE. Deletions cut 0 bases from V and 2 bases from J, with 12 bases between. The CDR3 is made up of 16 amino acids. For the CDR3, the DNA is TGTGCCAGCAGCGTAGCTGGCGGCACAACCTACAATGAGCAGTTCTTC. Translation: CASSVAGGTTYNEQFF.

This clonotype came up many times. The chain recombines TRBV5-1 with TRBJ2-7, with D uncertain. Germline lookup yields CDR1 SGHRS and CDR2 YFSETQ. V lost 2 bases to trimming and J lost 7 bases, with 13 bases between them. This CDR3 has 13 residues. CDR3 in amino acids: CASSFFEDTEQYF. CDR3 in DNA: TGCGCCAGCAGCTTTTTTGAGGATACGGAGCAGTACTTC.

V gene TRBV7-2 combines with J gene TRBJ1-5; 7 bases agree with TRBD1. The V gene end was trimmed by 1 base and the J gene end by 10 bases; junction bases not matched to a gene: 10. Germline V gives CDR1 SGHTA, CDR2 FQGNSA. This CDR3 has 15 residues. The CDR3 is CASSLEGGLEGPQHF. The CDR3 DNA reads TGTGCCAGCAGCTTAGAAGGGGGCCTGGAGGGACCCCAGCATTTT.

The chain recombines TRBV4-1 with TRBJ1-5; no firm D call. Germline-derived CDR1 and CDR2 are MGHRA and YSYEKL. This CDR3 spans 14 amino acids. Trimming removed 1 base from V and 7 bases from J, with 11 bases in between. The CDR3 nucleotides read TGCGCCAGCAGCCAAGGGGTCTTGAAGCAGCCCCAGCATTTT. Translation gives CASSQGVLKQPQHF.

The sample holds a few counts of this clonotype. The V call is TRBV15, the J call TRBJ2-2; the match to TRBD2 covers 7 bases. The CDR3 has 17 residues. V lost 5 bases and J lost 5; bases outside the gene matches: 14. Germline assignment: CDR1 LNHNV and CDR2 YYDKDF (reference sequence). This CDR3 reads CATSGLEELAWTGELFF. For the CDR3, the DNA is TGTGCCACCAGCGGGCTCGAGGAACTAGCGTGGACCGGGGAGCTGTTTTTT.

About this clonotype: Mismatch with germline at one junction end may stem from a read error. The chain links TRBV7-9 to TRBJ1-1; 7 positions match TRBD1. Germline V gene sequence: CDR1 SEHNR, CDR2 FQNEAQ (reference sequence). CDR3 length equals 13 residues. CDR3 amino acids: CASSPTGLTVAFF. The CDR3 DNA is TGTGCCAGCAGCCCGACAGGGTTGACTGTAGCTTTCTTT.